This T cell receptor beta chain is from a study of beta chain features in type 1 diabetes. Across the whole study: Researchers looked at roughly 100,000,000 sorted cells across all samples.

Remarks on this clone: The antigen is not known.

Purity above 98% was achieved in all sorted populations. The study, taken as a whole, reports: There were fewer insertions and more deletions at the VDJ junctions of type 1 diabetes patients. For Type 1 diabetes patients, all four CD4+ subsets carried TCRB CDR3s that were moderately but significantly shorter.

Expressed TCRB transcripts got sequenced, as all isolated RNA was reverse transcribed. This table comes from immunoSEQ multiplex PCR, and its TCRdb copy is limited to in-frame clones, with some not included. The sample consists of 130,000 to 150,000 clones, 48% of them appearing once. Trimming pared 4 bases from V and 7 bases from J, leaving 20 bases between. The CDR3 totals 15 residues. CDR1 is SGHRS and CDR2 is YFSETQ in the germline V gene. This TCR was sampled from a man aged 18 to 30 in good health. Source material: Tregs from blood. The rearrangement joins TRBV5-1 to TRBJ2-5; D gene ambiguous. CDR3 loop: CASSTNPWVERTQYF. The CDR3 DNA follows: TGCGCCAGCAGCACAAATCCTTGGGTGGAGAGGACCCAGTACTTC.